The 5 T cell receptor beta chains below all came from one sample that was sequenced in a study of cytomegalovirus exposure and HLA in healthy donors. The PCR used 60 Vbeta and 13 Jbeta primers. Clones were sequenced by immunoSEQ multiplex PCR, and TCRdb holds only the in-frame ones, with some missing. The repertoire includes roughly 76,000 clones, around 86% of them detected once, and 2% sits in the top ten. The sample comprised PBMCs. These receptors came from a woman in her 30s in good health and CMV-seronegative.

The chain carries TRBV18 and TRBJ1-5; TRBD1 matches at 9 bases. After removal of 1 base from V and 8 bases from J, the junction contained 6 bases not matched to a gene. The CDR3 extends over 15 amino acids. Germline V CDR1 and CDR2: KGHSH, LQKENI. The CDR3 sequence: CASSPQGQGTEPQHF. CDR3 sequence (DNA): TGTGCCAGCTCACCACAGGGACAGGGTACAGAGCCCCAGCATTTT.

The chain combines TRBV4-1 with TRBJ1-3; a weak D match, TRBD1 (5 bases). Germline lookup yields CDR1 MGHRA and CDR2 YSYEKL. Trimming pared 1 base from V and 0 bases from J, leaving 13 bases between. There are 17 residues in the CDR3. The CDR3 reads CASSQGFDSRSGNTIYF. The CDR3 coding sequence is TGCGCCAGCAGCCAAGGGTTTGACAGTCGCTCTGGAAACACCATATATTTT.

V and J are TRBV2 and TRBJ2-2; no firm D call. The CDR3 has 12 residues. The germline V gene encodes CDR1 SNHLY and CDR2 FYNNEI. V was clipped by 6 bases and J by 1 base, with 3 bases between them. Here the CDR3 DNA reads TGTGCCAGCAGACTGAACACCGGGGAGCTGTTTTTT. Translated: CASRLNTGELFF.

V usage is TRBV6-4 and J usage is TRBJ1-1; D is unresolved. The CDR3 covers 13 residues. In germline, CDR1 is MRHNA, CDR2 SNTAGT. V lost 0 bases, J lost 0 bases, and 2 bases lay in between. Here the CDR3 DNA reads TGTGCCAGCAGTGACTCTATGAACACTGAAGCTTTCTTT. It is translated as CASSDSMNTEAFF.

The chain joins TRBV5-1 to TRBJ1-6; the match to TRBD1 covers 10 bases. CDR3 length: 14 residues. CDR1 and CDR2 from the germline V gene are SGHRS and YFSETQ. V lost 2 bases and J lost 10; bases outside the gene matches: 3. CDR3 sequence: CASSFGQGVSPLHF. The CDR3 DNA reads as TGCGCCAGCAGCTTTGGACAGGGGGTATCACCCCTCCACTTT.